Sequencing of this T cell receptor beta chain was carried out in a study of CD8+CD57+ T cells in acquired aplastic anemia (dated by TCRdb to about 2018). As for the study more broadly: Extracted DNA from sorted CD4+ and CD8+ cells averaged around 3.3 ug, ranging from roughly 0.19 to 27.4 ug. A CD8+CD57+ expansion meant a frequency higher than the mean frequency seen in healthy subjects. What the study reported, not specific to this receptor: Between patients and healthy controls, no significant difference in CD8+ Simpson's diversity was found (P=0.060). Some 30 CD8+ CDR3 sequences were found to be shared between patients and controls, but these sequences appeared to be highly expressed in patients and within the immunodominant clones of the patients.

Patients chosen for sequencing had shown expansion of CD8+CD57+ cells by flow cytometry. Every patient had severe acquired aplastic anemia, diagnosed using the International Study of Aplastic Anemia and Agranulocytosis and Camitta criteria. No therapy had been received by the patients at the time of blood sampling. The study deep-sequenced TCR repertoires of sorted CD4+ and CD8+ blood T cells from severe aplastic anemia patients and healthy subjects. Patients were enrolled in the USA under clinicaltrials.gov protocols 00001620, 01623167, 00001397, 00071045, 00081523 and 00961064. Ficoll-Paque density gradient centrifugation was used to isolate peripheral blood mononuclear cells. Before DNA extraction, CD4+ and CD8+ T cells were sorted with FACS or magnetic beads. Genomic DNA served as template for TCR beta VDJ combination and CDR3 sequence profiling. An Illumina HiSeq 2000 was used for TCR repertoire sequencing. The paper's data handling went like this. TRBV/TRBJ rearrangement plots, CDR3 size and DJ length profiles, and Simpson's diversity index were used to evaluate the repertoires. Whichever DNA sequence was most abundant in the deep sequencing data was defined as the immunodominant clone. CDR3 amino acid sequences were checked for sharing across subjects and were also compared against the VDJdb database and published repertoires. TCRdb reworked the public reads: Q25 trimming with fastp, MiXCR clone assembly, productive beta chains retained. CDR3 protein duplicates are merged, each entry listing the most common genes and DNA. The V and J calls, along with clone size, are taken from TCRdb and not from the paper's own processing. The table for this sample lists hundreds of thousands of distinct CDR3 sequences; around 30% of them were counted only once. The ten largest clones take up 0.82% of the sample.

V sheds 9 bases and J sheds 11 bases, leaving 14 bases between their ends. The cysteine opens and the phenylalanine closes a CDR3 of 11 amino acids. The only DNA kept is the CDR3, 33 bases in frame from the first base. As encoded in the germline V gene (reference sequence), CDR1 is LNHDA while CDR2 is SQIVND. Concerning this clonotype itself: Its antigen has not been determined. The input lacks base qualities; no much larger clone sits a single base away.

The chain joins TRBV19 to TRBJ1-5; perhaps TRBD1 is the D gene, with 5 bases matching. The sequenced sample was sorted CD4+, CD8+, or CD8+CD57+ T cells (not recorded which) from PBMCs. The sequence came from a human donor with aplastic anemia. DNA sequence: TGTGCCAGCAGTGGGGCGGAGACCCAGCATTTT. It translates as CASSGAETQHF. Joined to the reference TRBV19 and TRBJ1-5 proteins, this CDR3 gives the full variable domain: DGGITQSPKYLFRKEGQNVTLSCEQNLNHDAMYWYRQDPGQGLRLIYYSQIVNDFQKGDIAEGYSVSREKKESFPLTVTSAQKNPTAFYLCASSGAETQHFGDGTRLSIL.